What follows are 8 T cell receptor beta chains derived from one specimen sequenced in a study of T cell changes during pregnancy in multiple sclerosis. TCRdb keeps only in-frame clones here, not all; method: immunoSEQ multiplex PCR. The table lists some 70,000 clones, more than 80% of them singletons, with roughly 2.1% in the top ten. Specimen: peripheral blood, collected in the second trimester of pregnancy. Source of these receptors: a female donor in good health, enrolled as a control in a pregnancy study.

This chain connects TRBV7-9 to TRBJ1-2; D is ambiguous. Between the trimmed V and J ends, which lost 2 bases and 5 bases, there was a span of 15 bases. CDR3 length equals 15 residues. Germline V gene lookup returns CDR1 SEHNR and CDR2 FQNEAQ (reference sequence). In nucleotides, the CDR3 is TGTGCCAGCAGCTTACTAGAACTCCAGTCATATGGCTACACCTTC. It translates to CASSLLELQSYGYTF.

This clone appeared once. This chain joins TRBV7-6 and TRBJ1-1; D call uncertain. With 4 bases removed from V and 0 bases from J, the gap between germline ends came to 6 bases. Per germline, CDR1 SGHVS and CDR2 FNYEAQ. This CDR3 has 13 amino acids. The CDR3 reads CASSYSMNTEAFF. CDR3 coding DNA: TGTGCCAGCAGCTATAGTATGAACACTGAAGCTTTCTTT.

The chain couples TRBV4-1 to TRBJ2-1, with TRBD1 matching 10 bases. The germline V gene has CDR1 MGHRA and CDR2 YSYEKL. The CDR3 runs 15 residues. J lost 6 bases, V lost 3 bases, and 5 bases had no gene match. This CDR3 reads CASSQGTGDLNEQFF. The CDR3 coding sequence is TGCGCCAGCAGCCAGGGGACAGGGGACCTCAATGAGCAGTTCTTC.

CDR3 residues: CASRERTGANYGYTF. The CDR3 nucleotides are TGTGCCAGCAGGGAGAGGACAGGGGCAAACTATGGCTACACCTTC. The chain joins TRBV2 to TRBJ1-2, with TRBD1 matching 9 bases. The germline V gene has CDR1 SNHLY and CDR2 FYNNEI. The trim removed 6 bases at V and 2 bases at J, leaving 7 bases unmatched. This CDR3 is 15 amino acids long.

The V call is TRBV6-6, the J call TRBJ2-5, with 8 bases aligning to TRBD2. The CDR3 contains 14 residues. The V segment lost 7 bases and the J segment 5 bases; nucleotides outside the gene matches: 9. CDR1 and CDR2 from the germline V gene are MNHNY and SVGAGI (reference sequence). The DNA for the CDR3 is TGTGCCAGCACCCAAGGGCGCGGGAGGGAGACCCAGTACTTC. The encoded protein is CASTQGRGRETQYF.

This rearrangement joins TRBV30 to TRBJ1-2; possible D gene TRBD1, 6 bases. Germline V gene lookup returns CDR1 GTSNPN and CDR2 SVGIG (reference sequence). The CDR3 runs 14 residues. V was shortened by 4 bases and J by 7 bases, with 19 bases between the two germline ends. The CDR3 protein is CAWTSTGSVGGYTF. The CDR3 bases are TGTGCCTGGACCTCGACAGGCTCAGTAGGTGGCTACACCTTC.

The rearrangement joins TRBV28 to TRBJ1-2; unclear D gene. The CDR3 spans 11 residues. Looked up from germline, CDR1 is MDHEN and CDR2 is SYDVKM. V was clipped by 8 bases and J by 12 bases, with 16 bases between them. The CDR3 sequence: CASGPREEDTF. The CDR3 bases are TGTGCCAGCGGCCCACGCGAAGAGGACACCTTC.

The chain is built from TRBV6-1 and TRBJ1-6, with D perhaps TRBD1 (5 bases). This CDR3 is built from 14 residues. From germline, CDR1 is MNHNS and CDR2 SASEGT. The ends were cut back, 1 base at V and 9 bases at J, with 10 bases in the middle. CDR3 sequence: CASSEVGHSSPLHF. CDR3 coding DNA: TGTGCCAGCAGTGAAGTAGGACACTCTTCACCCCTCCACTTT.